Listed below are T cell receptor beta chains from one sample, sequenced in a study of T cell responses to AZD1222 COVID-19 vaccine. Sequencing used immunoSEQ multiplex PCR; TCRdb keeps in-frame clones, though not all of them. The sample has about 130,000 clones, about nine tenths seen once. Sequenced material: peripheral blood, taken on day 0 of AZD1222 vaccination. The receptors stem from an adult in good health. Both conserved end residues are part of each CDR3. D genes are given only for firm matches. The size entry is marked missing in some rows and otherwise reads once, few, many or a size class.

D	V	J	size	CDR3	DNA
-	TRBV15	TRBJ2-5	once	CATSRDSVGALETQYF	TGTGCCACCAGCAGAGATTCAGTGGGGGCCTTGGAGACCCAGTACTTC
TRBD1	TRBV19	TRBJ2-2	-	CASSRPGQGNGELFF	TGTGCCAGTAGTAGGCCGGGACAGGGGAACGGGGAGCTGTTTTTT
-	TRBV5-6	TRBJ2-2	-	CASSLAPTGELFF	TGTGCCAGCAGCTTGGCGCCTACCGGGGAGCTGTTTTTT
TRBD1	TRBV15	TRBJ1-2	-	CATSRMDRGYTF	TGTGCCACCAGCAGGATGGACAGGGGCTACACCTTC
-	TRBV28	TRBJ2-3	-	CASSQGGQTTDTQYF	TGTGCCAGCAGTCAGGGGGGCCAGACCACAGATACGCAGTATTTT
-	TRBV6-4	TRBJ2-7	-	CASLPDRRAYEQYF	TGTGCCAGCCTCCCCGACAGGAGGGCCTACGAGCAGTACTTC
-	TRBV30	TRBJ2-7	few	CAWRDSGYEQYF	TGTGCCTGGAGGGACAGCGGCTACGAGCAGTACTTC
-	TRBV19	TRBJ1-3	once	CATSRRRWGSSSGNTIYF	TGTGCCACCTCAAGACGGCGGTGGGGATCAAGCTCTGGAAACACCATATATTTT
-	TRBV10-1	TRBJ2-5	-	CASSELSGPIQETQYF	TGCGCCAGCAGTGAGTTATCGGGACCGATCCAAGAGACCCAGTACTTC
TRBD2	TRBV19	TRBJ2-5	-	CASSIGLAGGQETQYF	TGTGCCAGTAGTATAGGACTAGCGGGGGGACAAGAGACCCAGTACTTC
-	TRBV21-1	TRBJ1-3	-	CASTGGRVDSGNTIYF	TGTGCCAGCACGGGGGGTAGGGTGGACTCTGGAAACACCATATATTTT
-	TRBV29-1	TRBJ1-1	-	CSVWGVDLMNTEAFF	TGCAGCGTTTGGGGGGTGGATCTCATGAACACTGAAGCTTTCTTT
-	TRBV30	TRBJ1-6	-	CAWSIGRGRDSPLHF	TGTGCCTGGAGCATCGGTAGGGGACGGGATTCACCCCTCCACTTT
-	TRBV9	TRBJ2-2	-	CASSDPNRNTGELFF	TGTGCCAGCAGCGACCCCAACAGGAACACCGGGGAGCTGTTTTTT
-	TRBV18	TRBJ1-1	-	CASSPRVGRGRYMNTEAFF	TGTGCCAGCTCACCACGGGTGGGCAGGGGCCGTTATATGAACACTGAAGCTTTCTTT
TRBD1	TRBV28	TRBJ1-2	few	CASRIYKGADYGYTF	TGTGCCAGCAGGATTTACAAGGGGGCGGACTATGGCTACACCTTC
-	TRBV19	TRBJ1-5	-	CASTQGSKSNQPQHF	TGTGCCAGTACCCAGGGTAGTAAAAGCAATCAGCCCCAGCATTTT
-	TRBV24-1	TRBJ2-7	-	CATSDPRLTPYEQYF	TGTGCCACCAGTGATCCGCGACTAACCCCCTACGAGCAGTACTTC
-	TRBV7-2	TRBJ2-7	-	CASSLVWSSDASYEQYF	TGTGCCAGCAGCTTAGTCTGGTCTAGCGATGCCTCCTACGAGCAGTACTTC
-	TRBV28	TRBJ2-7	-	CASSYGAGGYEQYF	TGTGCCAGCAGTTACGGGGCAGGGGGGTACGAGCAGTACTTC
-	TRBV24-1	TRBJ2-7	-	CATSDLATGEQYF	TGTGCCACCAGTGATTTGGCGACAGGAGAGCAGTACTTC
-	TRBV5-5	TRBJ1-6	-	CASSLGEPRFSPLHF	TGTGCCAGCAGCTTGGGTGAACCACGGTTTTCACCCCTCCACTTT
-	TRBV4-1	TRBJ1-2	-	CASSRPQLLSGYTF	TGCGCCAGCAGCCGCCCACAGCTTCTATCTGGCTACACCTTC
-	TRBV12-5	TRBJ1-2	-	CASGLGGPSLYGYTF	TGTGCTAGTGGTTTAGGAGGACCCTCCCTCTATGGCTACACCTTC
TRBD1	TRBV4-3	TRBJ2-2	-	CASSRLTGQGAQRSGELFF	TGCGCCAGCAGCCGATTGACGGGACAGGGGGCTCAAAGATCCGGGGAGCTGTTTTTT
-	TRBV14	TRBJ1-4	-	CASSQPGGEKLFF	TGTGCCAGCAGCCAACCGGGGGGCGAAAAACTGTTTTTT
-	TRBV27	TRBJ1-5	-	CASSFFPGVTNQPQHF	TGTGCCAGCAGTTTCTTCCCAGGTGTTACCAATCAGCCCCAGCATTTT
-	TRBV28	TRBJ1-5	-	CASSQGSSNQPQHF	TGTGCCAGCAGCCAGGGTAGCAGCAATCAGCCCCAGCATTTT
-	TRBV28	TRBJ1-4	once	CASSLSQTHEKLFF	TGTGCCAGCAGTTTATCACAGACCCATGAAAAACTGTTTTTT
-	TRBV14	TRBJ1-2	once	CASSQETGVFYGYTF	TGTGCCAGCAGCCAAGAGACAGGAGTTTTCTATGGCTACACCTTC
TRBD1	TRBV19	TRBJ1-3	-	CASSTDRAAGNTIYF	TGTGCCAGTAGTACGGACAGGGCAGCTGGAAACACCATATATTTT
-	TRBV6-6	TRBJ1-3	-	CASSYSGSGNTIYF	TGTGCCAGCAGTTACTCGGGCTCTGGAAACACCATATATTTT
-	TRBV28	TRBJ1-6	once	CASSSGIYNSPLHF	TGTGCCAGCAGTTCAGGGATATATAATTCACCCCTCCACTTT
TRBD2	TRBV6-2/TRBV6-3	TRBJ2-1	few	CASSRSGEGSYNEQFF	TGTGCCAGCAGTCGGAGCGGGGAGGGTTCCTACAATGAGCAGTTCTTC
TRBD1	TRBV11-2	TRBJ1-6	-	CASTHGGDRDSPLHF	TGTGCCAGCACCCACGGGGGGGACAGGGATTCACCCCTCCACTTT
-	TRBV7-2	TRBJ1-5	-	CASSLVSGDRQPQHF	TGTGCCAGCAGCTTAGTGTCAGGCGACCGACAGCCCCAGCATTTT
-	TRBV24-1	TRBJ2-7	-	CATSDPNTPYEQYF	TGTGCCACCAGTGATCCCAACACCCCCTACGAGCAGTACTTC
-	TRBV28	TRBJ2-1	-	CACGQNYNEQFF	TGTGCCTGCGGGCAGAACTACAATGAGCAGTTCTTC
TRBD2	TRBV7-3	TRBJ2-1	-	CASSKGLANEQFF	TGTGCCAGCAGCAAGGGACTAGCAAATGAGCAGTTCTTC
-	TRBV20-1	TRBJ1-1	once	CSASEWRAGGDPFF	TGCAGTGCTAGTGAGTGGAGGGCGGGGGGAGACCCTTTCTTT
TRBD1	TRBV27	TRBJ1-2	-	CASSFSLGQRDYTF	TGTGCCAGCAGTTTCTCATTGGGACAGAGGGATTACACCTTC
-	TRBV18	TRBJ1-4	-	CASSPVSDEKLFF	TGTGCCAGCTCACCAGTGTCCGACGAAAAACTGTTTTTT
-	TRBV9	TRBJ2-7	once	CASSVDHSSYEQYF	TGTGCCAGCAGCGTAGATCACAGCTCCTACGAGCAGTACTTC
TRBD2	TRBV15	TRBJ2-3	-	CATSRTAGEGTDTQYF	TGTGCCACCAGCCGCACAGCGGGGGAGGGCACAGATACGCAGTATTTT
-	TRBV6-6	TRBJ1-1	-	CASSYTVGDGAFF	TGTGCCAGCAGTTACACCGTTGGGGATGGAGCTTTCTTT
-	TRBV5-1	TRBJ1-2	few	CASSLGQDYGYTF	TGCGCCAGCAGCTTGGGACAGGATTATGGCTACACCTTC
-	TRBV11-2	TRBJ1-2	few	CASSPGTADYYGYTF	TGTGCCAGCAGCCCCGGGACCGCCGATTACTATGGCTACACCTTC
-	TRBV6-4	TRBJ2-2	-	CASRLKGSTGELFF	TGTGCCAGCAGACTCAAGGGATCCACCGGGGAGCTGTTTTTT
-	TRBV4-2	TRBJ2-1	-	CASSQEGTAGNNEQFF	TGTGCCAGCAGCCAAGAAGGTACGGCTGGGAACAATGAGCAGTTCTTC
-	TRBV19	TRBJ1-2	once	CASSLGTLGFYGYTF	TGTGCCAGTAGTCTCGGGACCCTTGGGTTCTATGGCTACACCTTC
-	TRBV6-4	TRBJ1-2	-	CASRDRNYGYTF	TGTGCCAGCAGAGACAGAAACTATGGCTACACCTTC
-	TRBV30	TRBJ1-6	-	CAWRLTGNSPLHF	TGTGCCTGGAGGTTAACTGGGAATTCACCCCTCCACTTT
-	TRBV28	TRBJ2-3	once	CASMGGTDTQYF	TGTGCCAGCATGGGTGGGACAGATACGCAGTATTTT
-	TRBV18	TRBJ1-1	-	CASSPPSSDTEAFF	TGTGCCAGCTCACCACCGTCCTCCGACACTGAAGCTTTCTTT